Following are 24 T cell receptor beta chains from one sample sequenced in a study of blood T cell repertoires in COVID-19. Method: immunoSEQ multiplex PCR; TCRdb's copy keeps in-frame clones and lacks some. The sample shows about 310,000 clones, roughly 90% of them seen only once. Sequencing was performed on PBMCs or T cells enriched from blood (not recorded which). These receptors all stem from a woman aged 18-29 years who had recovered from COVID-19.

The chain combines TRBV5-6 with TRBJ1-2; a weak D match, TRBD1 (6 bases). CDR1 and CDR2 (germline): SGHDT, YYEEEE. This CDR3 region has 16 residues. V was clipped by 0 bases and J by 2 bases, with 14 bases between them. CDR3 sequence: CASSLAGGQGNYGYTF. The CDR3 nucleotides are TGTGCCAGCAGCTTGGCGGGGGGCCAGGGGAACTATGGCTACACCTTC.

This sequence joins TRBV4-1 and TRBJ1-1; the D gene is possibly TRBD1 (5 bases). This CDR3 has 14 residues. Germline values: CDR1 MGHRA, CDR2 YSYEKL. Trimming cost V 4 bases and J 4 bases, with 13 bases left between them. CDR3 coding DNA: TGCGCCAGCAGCCTGGGTAGGGGATCCACTGAAGCTTTCTTT. Translated, it gives CASSLGRGSTEAFF.

The V and J genes are TRBV9 and TRBJ2-7; D ambiguous. The CDR3 contains 15 residues. The germline gives CDR1 SGDLS, CDR2 YYNGEE. V was trimmed by 0 bases and J by 2 bases, leaving 12 bases between them. CDR3 nucleotides: TGTGCCAGCAGCGTAGGCTTTGGCAGGACCTACGAGCAGTACTTC. This codes for CASSVGFGRTYEQYF. Supplemented by reference TRBV9 and TRBJ2-7, the full variable domain reads DSGVTQTPKHLITATGQRVTLRCSPRSGDLSVYWYQQSLDQGLQFLIQYYNGEERAKGNILERFSAQQFPDLHSELNLSSLELGDSALYFCASSVGFGRTYEQYFGPGTRLTVT.

The chain has TRBV7-9 and TRBJ1-1; no clear D. Germline lookup yields CDR1 SEHNR and CDR2 FQNEAQ (reference sequence). V lost 5 bases, J lost 2 bases, and 15 bases lay in between. This CDR3 is 15 amino acids long. CDR3 in DNA: TGTGCCAGCAGCACATCAATCCAGGTTAACACTGAAGCTTTCTTT. Translating gives CASSTSIQVNTEAFF.

The rearrangement joins TRBV2 to TRBJ1-1; D might be TRBD1 (5 bases). Germline CDR1 reads SNHLY; CDR2 reads FYNNEI. The CDR3 has 12 residues. V gave up 8 bases and J gave up 5 bases, with 12 bases separating them. This chain's CDR3 is CASFRATTEAFF. CDR3 bases: TGTGCCAGCTTCAGGGCAACTACTGAAGCTTTCTTT.

Concerning this clone itself: The same CDR3 arises from other DNA sequences in this sample as well. The rearrangement links TRBV28 to TRBJ2-7, with D perhaps matching TRBD1 (5 bases). The germline gives CDR1 MDHEN, CDR2 SYDVKM. The CDR3 has 13 residues. Between the trimmed V and J ends, which lost 6 bases and 0 bases, there was a span of 9 bases. The CDR3: CASSPGSSYEQYF. For the CDR3, the DNA is TGTGCCAGCAGCCCAGGGTCCTCCTACGAGCAGTACTTC.

The gene calls are TRBV7-2 and TRBJ1-3; no definite D call. Trimming took 5 bases from V and 1 from J, leaving 15 bases between them. CDR3 size: 16 residues. From germline, CDR1 is SGHTA and CDR2 FQGNSA. This CDR3 is CASSERFSVSGNTIYF. Written as DNA, the CDR3 is TGTGCCAGCAGCGAGCGGTTTTCGGTTTCTGGAAACACCATATATTTT.

This rearrangement joins TRBV28 to TRBJ1-1; no clear D gene. The CDR3 is 13 residues long. Germline loops: CDR1 MDHEN, CDR2 SYDVKM. V gave up 7 bases and J gave up 0 bases, with 9 bases separating them. Written as DNA, the CDR3 is TGTGCCAGCAAACCACCTATGAACACTGAAGCTTTCTTT. Translation gives CASKPPMNTEAFF.

The V call is TRBV7-9, the J call TRBJ1-3, with TRBD1 as a possible D gene (5 bases). Germline V gene data show CDR1 as SEHNR and CDR2 as FQNEAQ (reference sequence). V lost 5 bases, J lost 4 bases, and 12 bases lay in between. The CDR3 covers 14 residues. The CDR3 nucleotides are TGTGCCAGCAGCCAGGGTGGCTTCGGAAACACCATATATTTT. The encoded protein is CASSQGGFGNTIYF.

This sequence joins TRBV24-1 and TRBJ2-1, with 8 bases identical to TRBD2. Unmatched junction bases numbered 18, after V lost 0 bases and J lost 6 bases. CDR1 and CDR2 from the germline V gene are KGHDR and SFDVKD. The CDR3 has 20 residues. CDR3 loop: CATSDLPQSTGTRTGNEQFF. The CDR3 bases are TGTGCCACCAGTGATTTGCCGCAAAGCACCGGGACTAGGACCGGCAATGAGCAGTTCTTC.

The chain recombines TRBV7-9 with TRBJ2-1, with TRBD1 matching 11 bases. CDR1 and CDR2 (germline): SEHNR, FQNEAQ (reference sequence). V shed 7 bases, J shed 5 bases, and the junction held 10 bases outside the gene matches. The CDR3 is 16 amino acids. DNA of the CDR3: TGTGCCAGCACCCTGCAAGGGGGACAGGGGGACAATGAGCAGTTCTTC. This translates into CASTLQGGQGDNEQFF.

V gene TRBV28 combines with J gene TRBJ2-3, with D perhaps TRBD2 (5 bases). The germline V gene encodes CDR1 MDHEN and CDR2 SYDVKM. CDR3 length equals 11 residues. V lost 6 bases to trimming and J lost 8 bases, with 9 bases between them. CDR3 nucleotides: TGTGCCAGCAGCCTCGAGGGTACGCAGTATTTT. Its translation: CASSLEGTQYF.

This chain links TRBV7-2 with TRBJ2-1; TRBD2 might be the D (5 bases). CDR3 size: 15 residues. V shed 1 base and J shed 2 bases, with 9 bases lying between them. Germline V lookup: CDR1 SGHTA, CDR2 FQGNSA. The CDR3 loop reads CASSLGGRTYNEQFF. CDR3 sequence (DNA): TGTGCCAGCAGCTTAGGAGGGAGAACCTACAATGAGCAGTTCTTC.

This sequence joins TRBV6-4 and TRBJ1-6; a weak D match, TRBD1 (5 bases). The CDR3 is 14 amino acids. The germline V gene has CDR1 MRHNA and CDR2 SNTAGT. The V gene lost 6 bases and the J gene lost 8 bases, with 14 bases spanning the gap. The CDR3 spells CASSARGTDSPLHF. CDR3 sequence (DNA): TGTGCCAGCAGCGCCCGGGGGACCGATTCACCCCTCCACTTT.

The V gene is TRBV13, the J gene TRBJ2-7, with 7 bases matching TRBD1. Losses at the gene ends were 4 bases for V and 4 bases for J; bases not matched to a gene: 7. The germline V gene encodes CDR1 PRHDT and CDR2 FYEKMQ (reference sequence). This CDR3 is built from 14 residues. The DNA for the CDR3 is TGTGCCAGCAGCTGGCTGGGACAGAATTACGAGCAGTACTTC. It encodes CASSWLGQNYEQYF.

J is TRBJ1-6 and V is TRBV15; 8 nucleotides align to TRBD1. The germline V gene has CDR1 LNHNV and CDR2 YYDKDF (reference sequence). The CDR3 is 15 residues long. With V trimmed by 4 bases and J by 10 bases, 9 bases remained unmatched. The CDR3 nucleotides are TGTGCCACCAGCATTAGACAGGGGCTGAGCTCACCCCTCCACTTT. It codes for CATSIRQGLSSPLHF.

A word on this clone: At one end, the junction sequence differs from germline, possibly due to a read error. The chain is built from TRBV5-5 and TRBJ2-1, with a tentative D call TRBD2 (6 bases). Per germline, CDR1 SGHKS and CDR2 YYEKEE (reference sequence). The CDR3 runs to 12 residues. CDR3 in DNA: TGTGCCAGCAGCTTGTGGGGGGATGATCAGTTCTTC. Protein: CASSLWGDDQFF.

The rearrangement joins TRBV11-2 to TRBJ1-1; 8 bases agree with TRBD1. Germline CDR1 reads SGHAT; CDR2 reads FQNNGV. The CDR3 runs 12 residues. V shed 5 bases and J 11 bases; nucleotides not matched to a gene: 7. CDR3 protein: CASSENRGRAFF. In DNA, the CDR3 is TGTGCCAGCAGCGAAAACAGGGGGAGGGCTTTCTTT.

The chain is built from TRBV19 and TRBJ2-2, with D possibly being TRBD2 (6 bases). The CDR3 consists of 14 residues. The germline V gene encodes CDR1 LNHDA and CDR2 SQIVND (reference sequence). V was pared by 5 bases and J by 4 bases, with 11 bases between. The CDR3 nucleotides read TGTGCCAGTAGTGTGGGGGGAGGCACCGGGGAGCTGTTTTTT. Translation gives CASSVGGGTGELFF. The full variable domain, in which reference TRBV19 and TRBJ2-2 provide the parts outside the CDR3, is DGGITQSPKYLFRKEGQNVTLSCEQNLNHDAMYWYRQDPGQGLRLIYYSQIVNDFQKGDIAEGYSVSREKKESFPLTVTSAQKNPTAFYLCASSVGGGTGELFFGEGSRLTVL.

This chain uses TRBV28 with TRBJ1-6; 8 bases are a match to TRBD1. J lost 0 bases, V lost 6 bases, and 4 bases had no gene match. Germline assignment: CDR1 MDHEN and CDR2 SYDVKM. The CDR3 has 16 amino acids. The CDR3 here is CASSRTGTSYNSPLHF. The CDR3 coding sequence is TGTGCCAGCAGCCGGACAGGGACCTCCTATAATTCACCCCTCCACTTT.

This clone was observed a handful of times. The chain is built from TRBV25-1 and TRBJ1-3; tentatively, D is TRBD1 (6 bases). Trimming removed 4 bases from V and 1 base from J, with 8 bases in between. Germline lookup yields CDR1 MGHDK and CDR2 SYGVNS. This CDR3 is built from 14 residues. CDR3 region: CASSVTGSGNTIYF. The CDR3 DNA is TGTGCCAGCAGTGTGACAGGTTCTGGAAACACCATATATTTT. Based on the CDR3 plus reference TRBV25-1 and TRBJ1-3, the full variable domain is EADIYQTPRYLVIGTGKKITLECSQTMGHDKMYWYQQDPGMELHLIHYSYGVNSTEKGDLSSESTVSRIRTEHFPLTLESARPSHTSQYLCASSVTGSGNTIYFGEGSWLTVV.

The chain joins TRBV6-5 to TRBJ1-2; weak D call: TRBD1 (5 bases). This CDR3 comprises 14 residues. Looked up from germline, CDR1 is MNHEY and CDR2 is SVGAGI. V was pared by 6 bases and J by 3 bases, with 14 bases between. The CDR3: CASRKVSGYYGYTF. CDR3 DNA: TGTGCCAGCAGAAAGGTTTCAGGGTACTATGGCTACACCTTC.

The chain has TRBV28 and TRBJ2-1; D gene unclear. The CDR3 runs to 13 residues. V lost 8 bases and J lost 3, with 11 bases in between. Germline V gene sequence: CDR1 MDHEN, CDR2 SYDVKM. The CDR3 nucleotides are TGTGCCAGCCGTGAGAGGCTCTACAATGAGCAGTTCTTC. Translation: CASRERLYNEQFF.

The CDR3 bases are TGTGCCAGCAGCTTGAGGGGACAGGGGGCTGGAAACACCATATATTTT. This translates into CASSLRGQGAGNTIYF. The chain couples TRBV11-3 to TRBJ1-3; the match to TRBD1 covers 11 bases. Germline lookup yields CDR1 SGHNT and CDR2 YENEEA. J lost 2 bases, V lost 3 bases, and 3 bases had no gene match. The CDR3 totals 16 residues.